The clone carrying this T cell receptor (beta chain) showed up just once. The antigen remains unidentified. At one end the junction does not follow the germline gene, possibly because of a read error. Germline values: CDR1 SGHRS, CDR2 YFSETQ. This CDR3 comprises 16 residues. This specimen belongs to a study of cytomegalovirus exposure and HLA in healthy donors. Study-wide results and caveats: One later analysis reportedly identified an Asian-associated ancestry cluster that showed fewer N-insertions than the roughly 600-donor mean. The authors later found most CMV-associated TCR beta chains appeared HLA-restricted.

PCR was performed using 60 Vbeta and 13 Jbeta primers. Using immunoSEQ multiplex PCR, the repertoire was profiled, and TCRdb retains in-frame clones only, with some absent. Of under 200,000 clones listed, 83% are singletons. The clonotype originates from a man between 35 and 55 years old in good health and CMV-seropositive. Sequenced input: PBMCs. The rearrangement uses TRBV5-1 and TRBJ1-2; 7 bases map to TRBD1. This CDR3 reads CASSSRQGRGYYGSTF. Here the CDR3 DNA reads TGCGCCAGCAGCTCAAGACAGGGCAGGGGGTACTATGGCTCCACCTTC.